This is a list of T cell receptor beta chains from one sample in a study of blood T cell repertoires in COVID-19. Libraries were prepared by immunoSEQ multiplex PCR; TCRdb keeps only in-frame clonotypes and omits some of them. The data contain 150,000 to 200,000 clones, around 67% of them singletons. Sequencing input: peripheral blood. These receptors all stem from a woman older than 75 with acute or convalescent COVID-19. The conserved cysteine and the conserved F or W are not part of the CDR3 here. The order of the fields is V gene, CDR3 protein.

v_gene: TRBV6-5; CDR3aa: ASSYGLGGYT
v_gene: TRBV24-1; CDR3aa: ATTGTSGLGSYNEQF
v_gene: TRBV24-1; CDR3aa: ATSDFGNTEAF
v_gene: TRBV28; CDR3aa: ASRTTGGAWEQY
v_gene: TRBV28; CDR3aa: ASSSGSQGRRQPQH
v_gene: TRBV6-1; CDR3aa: ASSENRFSYEQY
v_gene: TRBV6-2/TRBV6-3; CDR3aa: ASSSVDRASFNQPQH
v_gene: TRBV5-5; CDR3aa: ASSVGLINEKLF
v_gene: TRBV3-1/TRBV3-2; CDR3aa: ASSQDSSGANVLT
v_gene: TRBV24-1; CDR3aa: ATSDAAGDTQY
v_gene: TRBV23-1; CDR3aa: ASTSPGLAGLNPYQETQY
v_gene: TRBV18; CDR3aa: ASSLQTRLAGAGELF
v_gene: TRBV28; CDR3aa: ASRSTFRYGYT
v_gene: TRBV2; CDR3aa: ASSQGARDQPQH
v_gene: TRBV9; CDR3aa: ASSVDGNSYNEQF
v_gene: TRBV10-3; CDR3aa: AISPNSGMTYNEQF
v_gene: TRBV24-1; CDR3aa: ATSGQGSSYEQY
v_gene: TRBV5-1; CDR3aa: ASSPGHSSYNEQF
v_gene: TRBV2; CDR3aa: ASSEGYRGATLKEQF
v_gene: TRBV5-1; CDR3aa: ASSLGGTGEETQY
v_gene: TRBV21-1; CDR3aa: ASSKDRLAGTSYEQY
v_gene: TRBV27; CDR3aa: ASSLSWLAGGRNEQF
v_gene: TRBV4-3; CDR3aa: ASSQSGGGYNEQF
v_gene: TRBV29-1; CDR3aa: SVALAGIYNEQF
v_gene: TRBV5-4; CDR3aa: ASSLGLAGLGEQY
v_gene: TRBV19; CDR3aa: ASSPEWRGNYGYT
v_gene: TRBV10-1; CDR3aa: ASSGLVGETQY
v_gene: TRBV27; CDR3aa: ASSLRPGQANSPLH
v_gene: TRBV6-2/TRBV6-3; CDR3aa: ASSQPTGQPQH
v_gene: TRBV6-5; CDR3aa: ASIGRGRGNTIY
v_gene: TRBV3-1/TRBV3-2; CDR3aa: ASSQDLGVSIETQY
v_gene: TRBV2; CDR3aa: ASTLTVSNQPQH
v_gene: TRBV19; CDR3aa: ASSTGTGSSNQPQH
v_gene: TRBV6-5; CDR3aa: AGTLGQTSADTQY
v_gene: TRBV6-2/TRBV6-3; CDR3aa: ASSYRAAGKNNSPLH
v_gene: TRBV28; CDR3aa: ASRPGQEPYEQY
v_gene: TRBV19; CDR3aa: ASSITRGGAPSGGYT
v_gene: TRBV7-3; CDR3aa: ASSPGESYGYT
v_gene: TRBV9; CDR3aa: ASSVEQGLSYGYT
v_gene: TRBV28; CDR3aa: ASSLGGRRTDTQY
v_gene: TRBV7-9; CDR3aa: ASSLGSTRRNEQF
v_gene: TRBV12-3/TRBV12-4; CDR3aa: ASSRDMNTEAF
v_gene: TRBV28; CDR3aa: ASRSEGAGNTEAF
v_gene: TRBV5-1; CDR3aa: ASSLELAEYNEQF